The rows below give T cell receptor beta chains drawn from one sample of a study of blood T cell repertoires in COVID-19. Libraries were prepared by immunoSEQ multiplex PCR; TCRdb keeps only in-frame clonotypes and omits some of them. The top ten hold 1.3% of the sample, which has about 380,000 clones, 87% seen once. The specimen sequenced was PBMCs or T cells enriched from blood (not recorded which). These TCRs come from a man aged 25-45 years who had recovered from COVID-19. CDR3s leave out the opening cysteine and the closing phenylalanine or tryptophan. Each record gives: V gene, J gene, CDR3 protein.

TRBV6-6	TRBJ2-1	ASSLLGLAGGHGEQF
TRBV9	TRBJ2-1	ASSTHDRGRNEQF
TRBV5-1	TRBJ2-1	ASSFQRSGYNEQF
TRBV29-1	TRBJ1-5	SVEGGFGQPQH
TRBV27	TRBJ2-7	ASSLSRGSSSYEQY
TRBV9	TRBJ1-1	ASSVEGELTEAF
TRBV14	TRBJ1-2	ASSKGQTDYGYT
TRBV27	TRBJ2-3	ASSALGLTRGTDTQY
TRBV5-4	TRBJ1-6	ASTQAGGHSPLH
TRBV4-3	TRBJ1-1	ASSARTRTTGYVEAF
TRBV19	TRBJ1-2	ASSINPIYGYT
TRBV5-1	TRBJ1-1	ASSLQGQGQTTEAF
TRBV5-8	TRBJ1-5	ASSLGQGHQPQH
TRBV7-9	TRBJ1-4	ASSPDTGGEKLF
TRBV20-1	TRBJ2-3	SASLAGREDTQY
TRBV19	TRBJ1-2	ASSAQGARGYT
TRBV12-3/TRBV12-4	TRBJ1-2	ASTVDTHGYT
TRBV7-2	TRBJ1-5	ASSLERGNQPQH
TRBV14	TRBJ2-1	ASSRLPSGIRNEQF
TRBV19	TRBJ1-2	ASSREQGATGYT
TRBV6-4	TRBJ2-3	ASSRQGGTDTQY
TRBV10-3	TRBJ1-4	AISPGEASEKLF
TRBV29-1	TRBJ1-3	SVGQGSTGNTIY
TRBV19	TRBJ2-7	ATSGGAYEQY
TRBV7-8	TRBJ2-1	ASRGPKAGGSYNEQF
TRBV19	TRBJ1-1	ASRANPYAEAF
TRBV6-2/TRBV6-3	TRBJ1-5	ASSSGGTSNQPQH
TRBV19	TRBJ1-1	ASSIGGLNTEAF